This is a list of T cell receptor beta chains from one sample in a study of cytomegalovirus exposure and HLA in healthy donors. The protocol was immunoSEQ multiplex PCR, while the TCRdb copy is restricted to in-frame clones and leaves out a portion. The sample includes a few hundred thousand clones, about nine tenths seen only once; the top ten take around 1.7%. Input material: PBMCs. The receptors stem from a girl aged 2 to 10 in good health and CMV-seronegative. Each CDR3 is given with its conserved first and last residue. Each record gives: CDR3 length, J gene, clone size, D gene, V gene, CDR3 DNA, CDR3 protein. The D gene is left open where the match is weak. For some rows the clone size is stated as once, few or many, or as a class when expanded; others skip it.

13 | TRBJ1-5 | NA | NA | TRBV10-1 | TGCGCCAGCAGTGAGACGGGGAATCAGCCCCAGCATTTT | CASSETGNQPQHF
14 | TRBJ1-1 | NA | TRBD1 | TRBV4-3 | TGCGCCAGCAGCCAAGCCTCAGGGGGGCTAGGAGCTTTCTTT | CASSQASGGLGAFF
15 | TRBJ2-5 | NA | NA | TRBV7-7 | TGTGCTAGCAGCGAGGGCAGGCCGGAGTCAGAGACCCAGTACTTC | CASSEGRPESETQYF
14 | TRBJ1-4 | NA | TRBD1 | TRBV2 | TGTGCCAGCAGGGGGGACAGGTTTTTTGAAAAACTGTTTTTT | CASRGDRFFEKLFF
16 | TRBJ1-2 | many | TRBD1 | TRBV4-1 | TGCGCCAGCAGCCAAGGACAGGGGAATCTTTTGGGTGGCTACACCTTC | CASSQGQGNLLGGYTF
14 | TRBJ2-7 | NA | NA | TRBV25-1 | TGTGCCAGCAGTGATTGGTGGGAGTCCTACGAGCAGTACTTC | CASSDWWESYEQYF
12 | TRBJ1-2 | NA | TRBD1 | TRBV28 | TGTGCCAGCAGGGACAGGGTGAGCGGCTACACCTTC | CASRDRVSGYTF
13 | TRBJ2-7 | NA | TRBD2 | TRBV5-1 | TGCGCCAGCAGCCAGGGACTAGCCTACGAGCAGTACTTC | CASSQGLAYEQYF
15 | TRBJ1-5 | NA | NA | TRBV19 | TGTGCCAGTAGTAGCCCGGACAAGGGCAATCAGCCCCAGCATTTT | CASSSPDKGNQPQHF
15 | TRBJ2-1 | NA | NA | TRBV7-3 | TGTGCCAGCAGCCGAAGGCAGGGGACCTACAATGAGCAGTTCTTC | CASSRRQGTYNEQFF
14 | TRBJ1-3 | NA | NA | TRBV5-4 | TGTGCCAGCAGCCTGGCGGGGGCTGGAAACACCATATATTTT | CASSLAGAGNTIYF
13 | TRBJ2-1 | once | NA | TRBV5-1 | TGCGCCAGCAGCGGGGGGTCCTACAATGAGCAGTTCTTC | CASSGGSYNEQFF
14 | TRBJ2-2 | once | NA | TRBV7-8 | TGTGCCAGCAGCTTAGTTCTGAACACCGGGGAGCTGTTTTTT | CASSLVLNTGELFF
18 | TRBJ2-1 | once | TRBD2 | TRBV6-1 | TGTGCCAGCAGTGAATTCGCGGTAGGCGGGGCGGGGGGAAATGAGCAGTTCTTC | CASSEFAVGGAGGNEQFF
11 | TRBJ1-5 | NA | NA | TRBV6-1 | TGTGCCAGCAGTACAGACAGGCCCCAGCATTTT | CASSTDRPQHF
12 | TRBJ2-3 | NA | NA | TRBV25-1 | TGTGCCAGCAGTGGACTCGTAGATACGCAGTATTTT | CASSGLVDTQYF
15 | TRBJ2-2 | NA | NA | TRBV6-5 | TGTGCCAGCAGCCCAGTTGGAGGAGCGATCGGGGAGCTGTTTTTT | CASSPVGGAIGELFF
14 | TRBJ2-5 | NA | TRBD2 | TRBV6-6 | TGTGCCAGCAGACCTAGCGGGATCTCCGAGACCCAGTACTTC | CASRPSGISETQYF
15 | TRBJ2-5 | NA | NA | TRBV7-2 | TGTGCCAGCAGCCCTCGGGAGTCACCACAAGAGACCCAGTACTTC | CASSPRESPQETQYF
13 | TRBJ1-4 | NA | TRBD1 | TRBV28 | TGTGCCAGCAAGGGACAGTTGAATGAAAAACTGTTTTTT | CASKGQLNEKLFF
13 | TRBJ1-2 | NA | TRBD1 | TRBV29-1 | TGCAGCGTTCCTGCCAGGGGGGACGACGGCTACACCTTC | CSVPARGDDGYTF
12 | TRBJ2-7 | NA | NA | TRBV6-5 | TGTGCCAGCAGTCCCGGGTCGCACGAGCAGTACTTC | CASSPGSHEQYF
16 | TRBJ1-1 | few | NA | TRBV5-6 | TGTGCCAGCAGCATTGATACAGGTATTCCGAACACTGAAGCTTTCTTT | CASSIDTGIPNTEAFF
15 | TRBJ2-1 | NA | NA | TRBV7-9 | TGTGCCAGCAGCCATTTACCGGGAGAGTACAATGAGCAGTTCTTC | CASSHLPGEYNEQFF
17 | TRBJ1-5 | NA | TRBD1 | TRBV28 | TGTGCCAGCAGTTTATGGGACAGGGGCATTAGCAATCAGCCCCAGCATTTT | CASSLWDRGISNQPQHF
9 | TRBJ1-1 | few | NA | TRBV20-1 | TGCAGTGCAACTCGCGAAGCTTTCTTT | CSATREAFF
17 | TRBJ2-1 | NA | TRBD2 | TRBV2 | TGTGCCAGCGACCTCCTTTGGGGCGGGGGAAACGGGAATGAGCAGTTCTTC | CASDLLWGGGNGNEQFF
15 | TRBJ2-7 | NA | NA | TRBV6-1 | TGTGCCAGCAGTCAAAGGGGGGGTGGGGGTTACGAGCAGTACTTC | CASSQRGGGGYEQYF
13 | TRBJ2-7 | NA | TRBD1 | TRBV16 | TGTGCCAGCAGCCTCAGGGGGTCCTACGAGCAGTACTTC | CASSLRGSYEQYF
16 | TRBJ1-2 | NA | NA | TRBV2 | TGTGCCAGCAGTGAAGAGGAGGGCCCCCCCAACTATGGCTACACCTTC | CASSEEEGPPNYGYTF
13 | TRBJ1-4 | NA | NA | TRBV6-1 | TGTGCCAGCAGAGTGGGGGGATTTGAAAAACTGTTTTTT | CASRVGGFEKLFF
14 | TRBJ2-7 | once | TRBD1 | TRBV27 | TGTGCCAGCGCCTCTCCCGGGACAGCATACGAGCAGTACTTC | CASASPGTAYEQYF
12 | TRBJ1-6 | NA | TRBD1 | TRBV27 | TGTGCCAGCTCTACAGGGGGTGCACCCCTCCACTTT | CASSTGGAPLHF
14 | TRBJ2-7 | once | TRBD1 | TRBV2 | TGTGCCAGCAGGTCCCCAGGGGGATGGTACGAGCAGCACTTC | CASRSPGGWYEQHF
12 | TRBJ1-6 | NA | NA | TRBV19 | TGTGCCACCCGCCGAGCGAATTCACCCCTCCACTTT | CATRRANSPLHF
13 | TRBJ1-1 | NA | NA | TRBV19 | TGTGCCAGTAGTTTCCTGGCGGGCTCTGAAGCTTTCTTT | CASSFLAGSEAFF
15 | TRBJ2-5 | NA | NA | TRBV10-3 | TGTGCCATCAGTGACCCCCCTCGACAAGAAGAGACCCAGTACTTC | CAISDPPRQEETQYF
15 | TRBJ1-3 | NA | NA | TRBV5-1 | TGCGCCAGCAGCTTGGACAGGACGTCTGGAAACACCATATATTTT | CASSLDRTSGNTIYF
13 | TRBJ1-2 | NA | TRBD1 | TRBV6-5 | TGTGCCAGCAGTTACAGGACAGGGGGTGGCTACACCTTC | CASSYRTGGGYTF
17 | TRBJ2-1 | NA | TRBD2 | TRBV6-1 | TGTGCCAGCAGTGAGGAGGTAGCGGGAAGCTCCTACAATGAGCAGTTCTTC | CASSEEVAGSSYNEQFF
19 | TRBJ1-1 | NA | TRBD1 | TRBV10-1 | TGCGCCAGTCCGCTCGAGCGCACACAGGGGGAATCTAGTAACACTGAAGCTTTCTTT | CASPLERTQGESSNTEAFF
15 | TRBJ2-7 | once | TRBD1 | TRBV25-1 | TGTGCCAGCAGTGGCCCGGGACAGGGGACCTACGAGCAGTACTTC | CASSGPGQGTYEQYF
15 | TRBJ1-1 | NA | TRBD1 | TRBV5-1 | TGCGCCAGCAGCCTAGAAGGGGGCGCGGACACTGAAGCTTTCTTT | CASSLEGGADTEAFF
15 | TRBJ1-1 | NA | TRBD1 | TRBV6-5 | TGTGCCAGCAGTTACTCGAGGACAGGGGTAACTGAAGCTTTCTTT | CASSYSRTGVTEAFF
13 | TRBJ2-3 | NA | NA | TRBV7-3 | TGTGCCAGCAGCTTAAGTTTCGCAGATACGCAGTATTTT | CASSLSFADTQYF
14 | TRBJ2-5 | NA | NA | TRBV14 | TGTGCCAGCAGCCCCCTCAGGCTCCAAGAGACCCAGTACTTC | CASSPLRLQETQYF
16 | TRBJ1-1 | NA | TRBD1 | TRBV5-5 | TGTGCCAGCAGCCCTGGACAGGGAATCCTCCTGACTGAAGCTTTCTTT | CASSPGQGILLTEAFF
14 | TRBJ1-5 | NA | NA | TRBV4-1 | TGCGCCAGCAGCCAAGGCAGGGGAGATCAGCCCCAGCATTTT | CASSQGRGDQPQHF
17 | TRBJ2-7 | NA | NA | TRBV4-2 | TGTGCCAGCAGCCAACTTGGAGGGAGGTACCAGTCCTACGAGCAGTACTTC | CASSQLGGRYQSYEQYF
13 | TRBJ2-5 | once | NA | TRBV15 | TGTGCCACCAGCAGAGATCGGGGAGAGACCCAGTACTTC | CATSRDRGETQYF
13 | TRBJ2-5 | once | NA | TRBV29-1 | TGCAGCGTTGAAGGGTCCTCGGGGGAGACCCAGTACTTC | CSVEGSSGETQYF
14 | TRBJ2-3 | NA | TRBD2 | TRBV6-1 | TGTGCCAGCTCCGAGAACGGGGGGACAGATACGCAGTATTTT | CASSENGGTDTQYF
14 | TRBJ1-3 | NA | TRBD1 | TRBV5-4 | TGTGCCAGCAGCTTGAAGGGGGCGCGGAACGCCATATATTTT | CASSLKGARNAIYF
15 | TRBJ1-2 | once | TRBD1 | TRBV7-9 | TGTTCCAGCAGCTTAGGGGACAGGGTTAACTATGGCTACACCTTC | CSSSLGDRVNYGYTF